This T cell receptor beta chain derives from a study of cytomegalovirus exposure and HLA in healthy donors. Findings and limits, study-wide: Researchers catalogued approximately 160 TCR beta chains as cytomegalovirus-associated. HLA alleles were associated with 15,000 to 20,000 TCR beta sequences in a later analysis at 0.05 false discovery rate.

The PCR ran on 60 Vbeta and 13 Jbeta primers. In the source study's methods: Per a later analysis, the number of unique TCR beta chains was roughly 80 million, of which 9 million to 14 million were shared. Profiling relied on immunoSEQ multiplex PCR, and the TCRdb table lists in-frame clones only, not all of them. From that table come the V and J calls and clone size; the DNA was used to work out D and trimming. Of fewer than 200,000 clones listed, around 84% are singletons. On this clone: The antigen is undetermined.

From germline, CDR1 is SNHLY and CDR2 FYNNEI. The V and J ends lost 8 bases and 0 bases respectively, with 17 bases between them. The CDR3 is 16 residues long. V gene TRBV2 combines with J gene TRBJ2-4; D might be TRBD1 (6 bases). The source of this sequence is a woman between 18 and 30 years old in good health and CMV-seronegative. Sequencing was carried out using PBMCs. The CDR3 here is CASGLNRELAKNIQYF. The CDR3 nucleotides read TGTGCCAGCGGTTTGAACAGGGAACTAGCCAAAAACATTCAGTACTTC.